The 19 T cell receptor beta chains presented below share a single source sample, sequenced in a study of cytomegalovirus exposure and HLA in healthy donors. 60 Vbeta and 13 Jbeta primers were used in PCR. Only in-frame clones appear in the TCRdb table, and some are missing; sequencing was by immunoSEQ multiplex PCR. Among 120,000 to 150,000 clones listed, roughly three quarters were seen once. Sequenced input: PBMCs. The receptor source for this set is a female donor in good health and CMV-seronegative.

The chain employs TRBV5-4 and TRBJ2-5, with 12 bases fitting TRBD2. In germline, CDR1 is SGHNT, CDR2 YYREEE (reference sequence). The ends lost 0 bases at V and 5 bases at J; junction bases unmatched: 8. CDR3 length: 17 residues. In DNA, the CDR3 is TGTGCCAGCAGCTTGGATCTAGCGGGAGGGCCTTGGGAGACCCAGTACTTC. This encodes CASSLDLAGGPWETQYF.

This chain uses TRBV6-5 with TRBJ1-4; TRBD1 agrees at 8 bases. From germline, CDR1 is MNHEY and CDR2 SVGAGI. V dropped 2 bases and J dropped 5; count of bases not matched to a gene: 7. The CDR3 has 16 residues. The chain's CDR3 is CASSYSRTGTNEKLFF. Written as DNA, the CDR3 is TGTGCCAGCAGTTACAGCCGGACAGGGACAAATGAAAAACTGTTTTTT.

The chain has TRBV9 and TRBJ1-1, with D maybe TRBD1 (5 bases). Per germline, CDR1 SGDLS and CDR2 YYNGEE. Between the trimmed V and J ends, which lost 3 bases and 3 bases, there was a span of 9 bases. This CDR3 is 13 amino acids long. This CDR3 is CASSGGADTEAFF. CDR3 sequence (DNA): TGTGCCAGCAGCGGGGGCGCGGACACTGAAGCTTTCTTT.

This chain links TRBV30 with TRBJ2-2; TRBD1 agrees at 10 bases. CDR3 length equals 14 residues. J gave up 0 bases and V 5 bases, and 0 bases lay outside the gene matches. The germline CDR1 and CDR2 sequences are GTSNPN and SVGIG (reference sequence). Written as DNA, the CDR3 is TGTGCCTGGGACAGGGGGCCGAACACCGGGGAGCTGTTTTTT. This translates into CAWDRGPNTGELFF.

This chain links TRBV27 with TRBJ2-7, with TRBD2 matching over 8 bases. Germline lookup yields CDR1 MNHEY and CDR2 SMNVEV (reference sequence). Losses at the gene ends were 2 bases for V and 4 bases for J; bases not matched to a gene: 4. This CDR3 has 14 residues. The CDR3 is CASSLPGGQYEQYF. The CDR3 nucleotides read TGTGCCAGCAGTTTACCGGGAGGGCAGTACGAGCAGTACTTC.

The chain is built from TRBV7-9 and TRBJ2-3; 10 bases line up with TRBD2. This CDR3 comprises 16 residues. Germline CDR1 and CDR2: SEHNR and FQNEAQ (reference sequence). Unmatched junction bases numbered 8, after V lost 4 bases and J lost 4 bases. The CDR3 reads CASSSASGSQADTQYF. DNA of the CDR3: TGTGCCAGCAGCTCTGCTAGCGGGAGCCAAGCAGATACGCAGTATTTT.

This clone has just a few counts. This sequence joins TRBV4-3 and TRBJ1-2, with D unclear. The V gene's germline CDR1 is LGHNA and CDR2 YSLEER. The CDR3 has 12 residues. The V gene lost 6 bases and the J gene lost 5 bases, with 10 bases spanning the gap. CDR3 sequence (DNA): TGCGCCAGCAGGGATTCGGGGTATGGCTACACCTTC. It codes for CASRDSGYGYTF.

The chain combines TRBV28 with TRBJ1-2, with D perhaps TRBD1 (6 bases). In germline, CDR1 is MDHEN, CDR2 SYDVKM. CDR3 length: 17 residues. Trimming took off 6 bases at V and 4 bases at J, with 24 bases between the two ends. The CDR3 loop is CASSRFGGRMRSYGYTF. The CDR3 DNA follows: TGTGCCAGCAGCCGCTTCGGGGGGCGTATGCGCAGCTATGGCTACACCTTC.

The rearrangement joins TRBV7-8 to TRBJ2-5; maybe TRBD1 (6 bases). There are 14 residues in the CDR3. From germline, CDR1 is SGHVS and CDR2 FQNEAQ. Trimming stripped 1 base from V and 5 bases from J, with 11 bases between. In DNA, the CDR3 is TGTGCCAGCAGCTTAGGGAACAGGGTTGAGACCCAGTACTTC. Encoded protein: CASSLGNRVETQYF.

The chain carries TRBV19 and TRBJ1-4; no clear D. CDR1 is LNHDA and CDR2 is SQIVND in the germline V gene (reference sequence). Trimming removed 2 bases from V and 6 bases from J, with 4 bases in between. CDR3 length equals 12 residues. In DNA form, the CDR3 reads TGTGCCAGTAGTATACGGGATGAAAAACTGTTTTTT. Amino acids: CASSIRDEKLFF.

This clone was picked up a small number of times. This specimen includes other DNA sequences encoding the same CDR3. The V gene is TRBV4-1, the J gene TRBJ1-1; D is uncertain. Germline V lookup: CDR1 MGHRA, CDR2 YSYEKL. V lost 1 base and J 5 bases, leaving 14 bases between the germline ends. The CDR3 consists of 15 residues. DNA of the CDR3: TGCGCCAGCAGCCAAGGAAGCCCAGGAGGTACTGAAGCTTTCTTT. This sequence encodes CASSQGSPGGTEAFF.

The chain recombines TRBV7-2 with TRBJ1-5; D call uncertain. CDR1 and CDR2 (germline): SGHTA, FQGNSA. The CDR3 spans 13 residues. The V end was cut by 1 base, the J end by 4 bases, with 5 bases between. CDR3 DNA: TGTGCCAGCAGCTTAGAGCGAAATCAGCCCCAGCATTTT. It specifies CASSLERNQPQHF.

This sequence joins TRBV19 and TRBJ2-7, with 7 bases identical to TRBD1. Germline trimming cut 9 bases from V and 2 bases from J; bases unmatched to any gene: 7. CDR1 and CDR2 from the germline V gene are LNHDA and SQIVND (reference sequence). The CDR3 consists of 13 residues. The CDR3 loop reads CASSQTGTYEQYF. The CDR3 DNA reads TGTGCCAGCTCGCAGACAGGGACCTACGAGCAGTACTTC.

This rearrangement joins TRBV5-1 to TRBJ2-7; 10 nucleotides line up with TRBD1. With V trimmed by 4 bases and J by 6 bases, 7 bases remained unmatched. This CDR3 spans 14 amino acids. Per germline, CDR1 SGHRS and CDR2 YFSETQ. In nucleotides, the CDR3 is TGCGCCAGCAGCCTGGGGGACAGGGGCGGCGAGCAGTACTTC. Its translation: CASSLGDRGGEQYF.

The V gene is TRBV15, the J gene TRBJ2-2, with 7 bases matching TRBD2. Losses at the gene ends were 1 base for V and 4 bases for J; bases not matched to a gene: 3. Germline loops: CDR1 LNHNV, CDR2 YYDKDF (reference sequence). CDR3 length: 15 amino acids. CDR3 in amino acids: CATSRGGGSTGELFF. The CDR3 DNA reads as TGTGCCACCAGCAGAGGAGGCGGGAGCACCGGGGAGCTGTTTTTT.

The gene calls are TRBV5-1 and TRBJ2-5, with 7 bases lining up with TRBD1. The CDR3 extends over 16 amino acids. With V trimmed by 2 bases and J by 2 bases, 9 bases remained unmatched. Germline CDR1 and CDR2: SGHRS and YFSETQ. CDR3 nucleotides: TGCGCCAGCAGCTTAACTGTGACAGGGAGACAAGAGACCCAGTACTTC. Translation gives CASSLTVTGRQETQYF.

The chain couples TRBV30 to TRBJ2-7; the match to TRBD1 covers 8 bases. The CDR3 totals 13 residues. The trim removed 6 bases at V and 2 bases at J, leaving 6 bases unmatched. CDR1 GTSNPN and CDR2 SVGIG come from the germline V gene (reference sequence). In nucleotides, the CDR3 is TGTGCCTGTGACAGGGGCACCACCTACGAGCAGTACTTC. Translating gives CACDRGTTYEQYF.

The rearrangement links TRBV4-3 to TRBJ2-7; 7 positions match TRBD2. The CDR3 length is 16 residues. Germline CDR1 LGHNA, CDR2 YSLEER. The V segment lost 0 bases and the J segment 2 bases; nucleotides outside the gene matches: 7. The CDR3, as DNA: TGCGCCAGCAGCCAAGATCTGGCGGGAGAGCCCTACGAGCAGTACTTC. Protein sequence: CASSQDLAGEPYEQYF.

A single count supports this clone. This rearrangement joins TRBV27 to TRBJ2-2; 8 positions agree with TRBD2. The germline V gene has CDR1 MNHEY and CDR2 SMNVEV (reference sequence). After removal of 5 bases from V and 1 base from J, the junction contained 6 bases not matched to a gene. The CDR3 length is 16 residues. CDR3 amino acids: CASSRSGTRNTGELFF. The CDR3 DNA is TGTGCCAGCAGTCGCTCCGGGACTAGGAACACCGGGGAGCTGTTTTTT.